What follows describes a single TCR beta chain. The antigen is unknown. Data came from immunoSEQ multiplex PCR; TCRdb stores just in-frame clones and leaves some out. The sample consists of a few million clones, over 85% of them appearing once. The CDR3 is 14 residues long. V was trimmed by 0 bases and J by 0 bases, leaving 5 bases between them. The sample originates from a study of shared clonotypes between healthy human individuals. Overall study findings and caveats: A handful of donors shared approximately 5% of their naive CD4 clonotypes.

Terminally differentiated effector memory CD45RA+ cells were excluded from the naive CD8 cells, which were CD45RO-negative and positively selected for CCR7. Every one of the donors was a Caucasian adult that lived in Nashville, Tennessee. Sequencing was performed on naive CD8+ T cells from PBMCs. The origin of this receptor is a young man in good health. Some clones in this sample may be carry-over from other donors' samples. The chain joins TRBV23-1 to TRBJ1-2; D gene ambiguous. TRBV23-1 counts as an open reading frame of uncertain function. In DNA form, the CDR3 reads TGCGCCAGCAGTCAATCGCCAGCTAACTATGGCTACACCTTC. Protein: CASSQSPANYGYTF.